This T cell receptor (beta chain) was captured in a study of T cells in Graves' hyperthyroidism and ophthalmopathy. The CDR3 has 14 residues. The V gene lost 3 bases and the J gene lost 0 bases, with 5 bases spanning the gap. Germline V gives CDR1 LNHDA, CDR2 SQIVND (reference sequence). This clonotype was observed many times. The investigators amplified TCR beta CDR3 regions from RNA transcripts. During a first-round RT-PCR of the TCR CDR3, the HTBI primer set was used. TCRdb recomputed calls from the multiplex PCR reads with MiXCR, one row per CDR3 protein. Of about 840,000 distinct CDR3 sequences detected, 38% appear once; the ten largest clones hold about 9%.

The genes are TRBV19 and TRBJ1-4; D unclear. The sequence derives from a young man with Graves' hyperthyroidism. Sequenced input: blood. The CDR3 nucleotides are TGTGCCAGTAGTATCGCTGCAACTAATGAAAAACTGTTTTTT. Its translation: CASSIAATNEKLFF.